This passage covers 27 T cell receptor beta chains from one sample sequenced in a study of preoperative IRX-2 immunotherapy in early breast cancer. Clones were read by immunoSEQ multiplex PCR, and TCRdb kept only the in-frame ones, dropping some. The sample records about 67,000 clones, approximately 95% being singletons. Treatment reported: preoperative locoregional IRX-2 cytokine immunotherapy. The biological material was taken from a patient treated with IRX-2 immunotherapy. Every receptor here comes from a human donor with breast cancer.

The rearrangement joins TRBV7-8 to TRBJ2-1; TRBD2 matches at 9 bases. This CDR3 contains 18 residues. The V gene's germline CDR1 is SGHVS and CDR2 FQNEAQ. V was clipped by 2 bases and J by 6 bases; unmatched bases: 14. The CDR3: CASSLRGVAGGRVNEQFF. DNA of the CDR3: TGTGCCAGCAGCTTAAGAGGAGTGGCGGGGGGGCGGGTCAATGAGCAGTTCTTC.

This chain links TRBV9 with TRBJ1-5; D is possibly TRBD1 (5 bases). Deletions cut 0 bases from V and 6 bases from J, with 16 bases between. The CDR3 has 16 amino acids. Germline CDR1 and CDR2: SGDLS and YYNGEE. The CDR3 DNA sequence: TGTGCCAGCAGCGTAGTCGACAGCGGGTTGAGTCAGCCCCAGCATTTT. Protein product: CASSVVDSGLSQPQHF.

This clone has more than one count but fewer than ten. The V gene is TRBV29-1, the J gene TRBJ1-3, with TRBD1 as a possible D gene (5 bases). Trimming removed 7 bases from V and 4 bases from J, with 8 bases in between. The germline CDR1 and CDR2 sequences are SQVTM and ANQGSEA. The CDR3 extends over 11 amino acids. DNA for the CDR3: TGCAGCGGACAGCACGGAAACACCATATATTTT. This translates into CSGQHGNTIYF.

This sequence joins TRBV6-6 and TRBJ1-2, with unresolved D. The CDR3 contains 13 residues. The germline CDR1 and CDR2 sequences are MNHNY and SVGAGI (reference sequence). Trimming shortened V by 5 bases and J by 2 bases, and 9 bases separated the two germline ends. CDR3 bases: TGTGCCAGCAGTAAAACACCAAACTATGGCTACACCTTC. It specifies CASSKTPNYGYTF.

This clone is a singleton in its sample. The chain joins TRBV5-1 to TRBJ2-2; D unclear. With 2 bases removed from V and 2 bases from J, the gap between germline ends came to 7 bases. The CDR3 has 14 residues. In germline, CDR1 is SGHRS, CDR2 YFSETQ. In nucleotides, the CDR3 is TGCGCCAGCAGCTTACAACCAAACACCGGGGAGCTGTTTTTT. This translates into CASSLQPNTGELFF.

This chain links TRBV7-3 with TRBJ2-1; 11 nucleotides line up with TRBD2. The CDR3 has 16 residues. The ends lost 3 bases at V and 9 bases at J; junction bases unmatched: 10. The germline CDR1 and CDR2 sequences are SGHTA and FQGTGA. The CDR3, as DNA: TGTGCCAGCAGCTTCCCCGGGACTAGCGGAGGAGGTGAGCAGTTCTTC. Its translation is CASSFPGTSGGGEQFF.

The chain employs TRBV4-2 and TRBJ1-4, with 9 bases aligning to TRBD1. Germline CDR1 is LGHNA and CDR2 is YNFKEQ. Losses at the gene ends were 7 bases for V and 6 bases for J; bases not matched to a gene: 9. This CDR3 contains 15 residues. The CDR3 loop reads CASTTTGGEDEKLFF. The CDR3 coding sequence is TGTGCCAGCACCACCACAGGGGGCGAGGATGAAAAACTGTTTTTT.

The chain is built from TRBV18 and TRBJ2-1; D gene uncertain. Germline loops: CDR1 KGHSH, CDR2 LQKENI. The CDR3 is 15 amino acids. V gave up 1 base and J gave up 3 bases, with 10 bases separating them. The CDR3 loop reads CASSPQLANYNEQFF. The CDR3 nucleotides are TGTGCCAGCTCACCACAACTCGCGAACTACAATGAGCAGTTCTTC. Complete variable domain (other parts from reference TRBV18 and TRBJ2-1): NAGVMQNPRHLVRRRGQEARLRCSPMKGHSHVYWYRQLPEEGLKFMVYLQKENIIDESGMPKERFSAEFPKEGPSILRIQQVVRGDSAAYFCASSPQLANYNEQFFGPGTRLTVL.

The CDR3 protein is CASSYSIGIGELFF. CDR3 nucleotide sequence: TGTGCCAGCAGTTACTCGATAGGCATCGGGGAGCTGTTTTTT. This chain uses TRBV6-5 with TRBJ2-2; D is undetermined. In germline, CDR1 is MNHEY, CDR2 SVGAGI. The CDR3 runs 14 residues. With 0 bases removed from V and 7 bases from J, the gap between germline ends came to 9 bases.

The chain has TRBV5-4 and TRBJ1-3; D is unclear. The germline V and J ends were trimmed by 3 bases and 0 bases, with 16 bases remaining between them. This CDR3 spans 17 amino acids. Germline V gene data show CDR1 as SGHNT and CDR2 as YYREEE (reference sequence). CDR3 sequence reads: CASSSGGAQASGNTIYF. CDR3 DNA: TGTGCCAGCAGCTCGGGCGGAGCACAAGCCTCTGGAAACACCATATATTTT.

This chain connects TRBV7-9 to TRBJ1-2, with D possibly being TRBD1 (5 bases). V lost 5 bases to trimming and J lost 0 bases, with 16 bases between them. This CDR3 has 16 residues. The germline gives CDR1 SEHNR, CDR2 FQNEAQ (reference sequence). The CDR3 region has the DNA TGTGCCAGCAGCCCCCAGGACGGGGGAGCTAACTATGGCTACACCTTC. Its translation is CASSPQDGGANYGYTF.

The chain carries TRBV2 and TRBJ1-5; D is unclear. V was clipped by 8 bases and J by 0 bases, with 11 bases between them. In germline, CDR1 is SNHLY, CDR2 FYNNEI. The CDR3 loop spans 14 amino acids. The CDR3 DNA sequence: TGTGCCAGCCGTTGGCAGTATAGCAATCAGCCCCAGCATTTT. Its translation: CASRWQYSNQPQHF.

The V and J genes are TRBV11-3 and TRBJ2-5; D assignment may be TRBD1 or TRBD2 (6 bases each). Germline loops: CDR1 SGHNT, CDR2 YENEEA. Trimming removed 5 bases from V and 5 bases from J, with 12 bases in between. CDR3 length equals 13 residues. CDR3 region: CASSAEGGETQYF. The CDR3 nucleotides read TGTGCCAGCAGCGCCGAGGGGGGTGAGACCCAGTACTTC.

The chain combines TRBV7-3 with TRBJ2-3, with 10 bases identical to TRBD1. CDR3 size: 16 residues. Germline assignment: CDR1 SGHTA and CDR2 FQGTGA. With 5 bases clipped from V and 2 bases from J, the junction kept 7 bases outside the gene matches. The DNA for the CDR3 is TGTGCCAGCAGCGCCACCGGGACAGGGGTCACAGATACGCAGTATTTT. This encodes CASSATGTGVTDTQYF.

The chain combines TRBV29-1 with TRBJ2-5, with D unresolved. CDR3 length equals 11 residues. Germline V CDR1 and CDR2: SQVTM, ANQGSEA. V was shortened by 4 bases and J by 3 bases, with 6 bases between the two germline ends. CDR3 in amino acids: CSVGREETQYF. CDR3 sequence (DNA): TGCAGCGTTGGACGGGAAGAGACCCAGTACTTC.

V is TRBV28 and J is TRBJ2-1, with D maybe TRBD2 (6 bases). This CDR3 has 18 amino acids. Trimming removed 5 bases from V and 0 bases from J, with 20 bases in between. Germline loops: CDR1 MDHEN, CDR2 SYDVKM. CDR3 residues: CASSPTSFIGGSYNEQFF. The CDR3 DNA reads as TGTGCCAGCAGTCCAACCTCTTTCATCGGGGGCTCCTACAATGAGCAGTTCTTC.

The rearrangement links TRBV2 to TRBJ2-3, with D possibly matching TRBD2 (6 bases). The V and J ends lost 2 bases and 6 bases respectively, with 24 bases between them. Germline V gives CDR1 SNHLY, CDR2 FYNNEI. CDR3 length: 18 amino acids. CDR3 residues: CASSESPRVRDFPDTQYF. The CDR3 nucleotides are TGTGCCAGCAGTGAAAGCCCTCGTGTCAGGGACTTTCCGGATACGCAGTATTTT. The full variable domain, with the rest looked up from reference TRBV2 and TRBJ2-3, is EPEVTQTPSHQVTQMGQEVILRCVPISNHLYFYWYRQILGQKVEFLVSFYNNEISEKSEIFDDQFSVERPDGSNFTLKIRSTKLEDSAMYFCASSESPRVRDFPDTQYFGPGTRLTVL.

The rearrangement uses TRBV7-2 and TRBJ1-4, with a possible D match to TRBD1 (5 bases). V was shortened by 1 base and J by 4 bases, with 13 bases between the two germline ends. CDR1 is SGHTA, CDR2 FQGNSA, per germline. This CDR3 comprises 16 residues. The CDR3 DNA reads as TGTGCCAGCAGCTTAGTCTGGGGGTTTGGTAATGAAAAACTGTTTTTT. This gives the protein CASSLVWGFGNEKLFF.

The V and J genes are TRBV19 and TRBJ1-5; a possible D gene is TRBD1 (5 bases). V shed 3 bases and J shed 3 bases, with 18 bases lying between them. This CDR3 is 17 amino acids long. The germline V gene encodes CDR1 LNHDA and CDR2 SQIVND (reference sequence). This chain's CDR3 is CASSMWERGGDNQPQHF. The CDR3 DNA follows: TGTGCCAGTAGTATGTGGGAACGGGGGGGGGACAATCAGCCCCAGCATTTT.

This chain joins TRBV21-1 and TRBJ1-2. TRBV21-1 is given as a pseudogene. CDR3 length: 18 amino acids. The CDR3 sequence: CASSKVGPFPSYIAGYTF. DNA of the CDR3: TGTGCCAGCAGCAAAGTTGGCCCGTTCCCCTCCTATATCGCGGGCTACACCTTC.

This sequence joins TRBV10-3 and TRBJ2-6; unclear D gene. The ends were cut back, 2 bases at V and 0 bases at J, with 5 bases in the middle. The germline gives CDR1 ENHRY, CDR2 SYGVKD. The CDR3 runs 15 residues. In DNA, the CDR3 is TGTGCCATCAGTGAGAAACCCTCTGGGGCCAACGTCCTGACTTTC. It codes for CAISEKPSGANVLTF.

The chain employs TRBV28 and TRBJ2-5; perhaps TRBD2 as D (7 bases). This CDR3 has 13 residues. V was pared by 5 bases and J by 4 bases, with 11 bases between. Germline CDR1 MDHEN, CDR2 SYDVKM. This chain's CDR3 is CASSKGGRETQYF. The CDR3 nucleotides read TGTGCCAGCAGTAAGGGGGGGAGAGAGACCCAGTACTTC.

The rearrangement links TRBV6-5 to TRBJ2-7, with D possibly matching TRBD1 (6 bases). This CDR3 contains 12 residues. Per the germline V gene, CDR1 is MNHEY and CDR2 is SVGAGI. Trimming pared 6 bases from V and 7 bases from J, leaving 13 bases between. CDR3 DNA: TGTGCCAGCAGAACAGGGAATCTGGAGCAGTACTTC. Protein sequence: CASRTGNLEQYF.

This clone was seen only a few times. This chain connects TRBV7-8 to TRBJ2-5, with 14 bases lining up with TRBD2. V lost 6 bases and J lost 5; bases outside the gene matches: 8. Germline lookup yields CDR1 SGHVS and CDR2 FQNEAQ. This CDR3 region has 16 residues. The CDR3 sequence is CASRPGLAGGWETQYF. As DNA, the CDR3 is TGTGCCAGCAGACCAGGACTAGCGGGGGGCTGGGAGACCCAGTACTTC.

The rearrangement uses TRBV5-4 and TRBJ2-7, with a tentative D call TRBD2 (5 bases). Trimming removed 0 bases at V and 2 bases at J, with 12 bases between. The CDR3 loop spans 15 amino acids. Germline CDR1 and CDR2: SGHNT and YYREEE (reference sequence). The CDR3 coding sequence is TGTGCCAGCAGCTTGGATCCGGGAACACCCTACGAGCAGTACTTC. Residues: CASSLDPGTPYEQYF.

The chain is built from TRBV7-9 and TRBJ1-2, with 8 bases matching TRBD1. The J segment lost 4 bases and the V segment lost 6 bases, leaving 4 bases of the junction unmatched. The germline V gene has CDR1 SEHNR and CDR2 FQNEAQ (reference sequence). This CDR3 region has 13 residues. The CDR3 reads CASSLTGGYGYTF. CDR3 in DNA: TGTGCCAGCAGTCTTACAGGGGGCTATGGCTACACCTTC. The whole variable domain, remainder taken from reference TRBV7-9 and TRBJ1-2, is DTGVSQNPRHKITKRGQNVTFRCDPISEHNRLYWYRQTLGQGPEFLTYFQNEAQLEKSRLLSDRFSAERPKGSFSTLEIQRTEQGDSAMYLCASSLTGGYGYTFGSGTRLTVV.

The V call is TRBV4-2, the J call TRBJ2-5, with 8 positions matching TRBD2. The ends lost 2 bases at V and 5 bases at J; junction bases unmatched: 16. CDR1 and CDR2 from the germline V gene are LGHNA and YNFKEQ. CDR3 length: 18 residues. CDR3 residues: CASSQWPHASGRVETQYF. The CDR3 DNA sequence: TGTGCCAGCAGCCAATGGCCCCACGCCAGCGGGAGAGTGGAGACCCAGTACTTC.